This T cell receptor (beta chain) was identified in a study of identical twins. Each CDR3 protein gets one entry after TCRdb re-called the 5' RACE reads with MiXCR. This sample carries 250,000 to 300,000 distinct CDR3 sequences, about 8.5% of them seen once, and the ten largest clones take 3%. With 5 bases clipped from V and 4 bases from J, the junction kept 5 bases outside the gene matches. The CDR3 totals 14 residues. CDR1 is ENHRY and CDR2 is SYGVKD in the germline V gene. Broader study findings: Modeled out-of-frame TCR alpha sharing in monozygotic twins fell below observed levels. A lower insertion count was a feature of abundant cord blood beta clonotypes, with no such feature in memory repertoires.

Remarks on this clonotype: Its specificity is unknown.

The same sample was also used in a study of yellow fever vaccine responses in identical twins.

Specimen: CD8+ T cells sorted from blood. The source of this sequence is a woman younger than 30 in good health. The V and J genes are TRBV10-3 and TRBJ2-3; 8 nucleotides align to TRBD2. The CDR3, as DNA: TGTGCCATCAGTACTAGCGGAGGGGCAGATACGCAGTATTTT. The encoded protein is CAISTSGGADTQYF.